The 9 T cell receptor beta chains below all came from one sample that was sequenced in a study of response to subunit inactivated influenza vaccine. A single record per CDR3 protein comes from TCRdb applying MiXCR to the RT-PCR reads. Seen here are more than 700,000 distinct CDR3 sequences, approximately 22% observed once, and the top ten hold roughly a tenth. Material: PBMCs from blood, obtained 5 days after vaccination. Receptors originate from a man aged 45-65 years who received an inactivated influenza vaccine.

The rearrangement links TRBV10-3 to TRBJ1-5; 8 nucleotides match TRBD1. Trimming at V came to 3 bases and at J to 2 bases, leaving 3 bases not matched to a gene. The germline V gene has CDR1 ENHRY and CDR2 SYGVKD. This CDR3 is 15 amino acids long. The CDR3 nucleotides are TGTGCCATCAGTGAACAGGGGGTGGGCAATCAGCCCCAGCATTTT. As protein: CAISEQGVGNQPQHF.

This clonotype was observed a few times. V usage is TRBV20-1 and J usage is TRBJ1-1; 10 bases line up with TRBD1. Per germline, CDR1 DFQATT and CDR2 SNEGSKA (reference sequence). V shed 4 bases and J 6 bases; nucleotides not matched to a gene: 8. The CDR3 spans 14 residues. The CDR3 coding sequence is TGCAGTGCTACCGACAGGGGGCGCATGGCTGAAGCTTTCTTT. Encoded protein: CSATDRGRMAEAFF.

The chain couples TRBV7-2 to TRBJ2-3; D unresolved. The CDR3 loop spans 14 amino acids. Germline CDR1 reads SGHTA; CDR2 reads FQGNSA. V lost 6 bases, J lost 5 bases, and 15 bases lay in between. The CDR3 sequence is CASSPQTNLDTQYF. The CDR3, as DNA: TGTGCCAGCAGTCCTCAAACAAACCTAGATACGCAGTATTTT.

This clonotype turned up a few times. This chain connects TRBV20-1 to TRBJ2-7; D tentatively reads TRBD1 or TRBD2 (5 bases each). Germline CDR1 and CDR2: DFQATT and SNEGSKA (reference sequence). The CDR3 runs 14 residues. The V and J ends lost 6 bases and 2 bases respectively, with 17 bases between them. The CDR3 DNA reads as TGCAGTGCACTTACCCCCCGGGACGCCTACGAGCAGTACTTC. It encodes CSALTPRDAYEQYF.

V and J are TRBV5-4 and TRBJ1-2; possible D gene TRBD1, 6 bases. The germline V and J ends were trimmed by 3 bases and 2 bases, with 11 bases remaining between them. The CDR3 sequence is 14 residues long. Germline lookup yields CDR1 SGHNT and CDR2 YYREEE (reference sequence). Here the CDR3 reads CASSSVTGNYGYTF. CDR3 sequence (DNA): TGTGCCAGCAGCTCCGTTACAGGGAACTATGGCTACACCTTC.

This clonotype was seen more than once but under ten times. The V gene is TRBV11-2, the J gene TRBJ2-3; the D gene is possibly TRBD2 (5 bases). Germline V lookup: CDR1 SGHAT, CDR2 FQNNGV. This CDR3 comprises 16 residues. V dropped 1 base and J dropped 3 bases, with 14 bases sitting between them. The CDR3 is CASSLVPGLATDTQYF. The CDR3 bases are TGTGCCAGCAGCTTAGTTCCGGGATTGGCGACAGATACGCAGTATTTT.

This clonotype was seen a handful of times. This rearrangement joins TRBV29-1 to TRBJ2-5, with 9 bases identical to TRBD1. Germline trimming cut 0 bases from V and 5 bases from J; bases unmatched to any gene: 4. The CDR3 is 14 residues long. The germline gives CDR1 SQVTM, CDR2 ANQGSEA. This CDR3 is CSVEDTGGWETQYF. The CDR3 region has the DNA TGCAGCGTTGAAGATACAGGGGGCTGGGAGACCCAGTACTTC.

Ten or more counts support this clonotype. V and J are TRBV4-2 and TRBJ1-5; 9 bases line up with TRBD1. The CDR3 has 16 residues. From germline, CDR1 is LGHNA and CDR2 YNFKEQ. With 3 bases clipped from V and 9 bases from J, the junction kept 12 bases outside the gene matches. CDR3 sequence reads: CASSHQGQGGGWPQHF. The CDR3 DNA reads TGTGCCAGCAGCCATCAGGGACAGGGTGGAGGTTGGCCCCAGCATTTT.

The chain employs TRBV9 and TRBJ2-3, with D unclear. From germline, CDR1 is SGDLS and CDR2 YYNGEE. Between the trimmed V and J ends, which lost 0 bases and 6 bases, there was a span of 8 bases. This CDR3 is 13 amino acids long. The CDR3 here is CASSVVAQDTQYF. CDR3 in DNA: TGTGCCAGCAGCGTAGTAGCCCAGGATACGCAGTATTTT.